Listed here are 6 T cell receptor beta chains from one sample, sequenced in a study of T cells in Graves' hyperthyroidism and ophthalmopathy. RNA transcripts served as the template for amplifying TCR beta CDR3 regions. With the HTBI primer set, the TCR CDR3 went through a first round of RT-PCR. TCRdb fed the multiplex PCR reads into MiXCR, producing one record per CDR3 protein. The top ten clones hold approximately 16% of a sample with 600,000 to 850,000 distinct CDR3 sequences, 18% of them seen once. The source material was blood. These receptors came from a woman aged 50 to 60 with Graves' hyperthyroidism that later progressed to Graves' ophthalmopathy.

This clonotype was counted ten times or more. The V gene is TRBV12-3 or TRBV12-4, the J gene TRBJ1-1; D gene ambiguous. V was shortened by 3 bases and J by 10 bases, with 9 bases between the two germline ends. The CDR3 consists of 11 residues. The CDR3 is CASSFLEGAFF. The CDR3 region has the DNA TGTGCCAGCAGTTTTCTAGAAGGAGCTTTCTTT.

This clonotype occurred many times. The chain carries TRBV5-1 and TRBJ1-2; D is undetermined. V was clipped by 2 bases and J by 6 bases, with 11 bases between them. The CDR3 runs 13 residues. Germline V gives CDR1 SGHRS, CDR2 YFSETQ. The CDR3 sequence is CASSFDGWDGYTF. CDR3 DNA sequence: TGCGCCAGCAGCTTCGACGGGTGGGATGGCTACACCTTC.

In this sample, this clonotype turned up a few times. The chain employs TRBV6-2 or TRBV6-3 and TRBJ1-2; unclear D gene. CDR3 length: 14 residues. Germline-derived CDR1 and CDR2 are MNHEY and SVGEGT. With 6 bases removed from V and 6 bases from J, the gap between germline ends came to 17 bases. CDR3 region: CASSLRVHVDGYTF. The CDR3 DNA reads TGTGCCAGCAGCCTCCGGGTCCACGTGGATGGCTACACCTTC.

The V and J genes are TRBV20-1 and TRBJ1-6, with D tentatively TRBD1 (5 bases). V was pared by 7 bases and J by 5 bases, with 12 bases between. This CDR3 is 13 amino acids long. The germline V gene has CDR1 DFQATT and CDR2 SNEGSKA (reference sequence). This CDR3 is CSGSGGDNSPLHF. CDR3 nucleotides: TGCAGTGGTTCAGGAGGGGATAATTCACCCCTCCACTTT.

This clonotype appeared many times. The genes are TRBV3-1 and TRBJ2-1, with D possibly being TRBD1 or TRBD2 (5 bases each). The CDR3 runs 15 residues. V was clipped by 1 base and J by 4 bases, with 11 bases between them. Germline loops: CDR1 LGHDT, CDR2 YNNKEL (reference sequence). DNA of the CDR3: TGTGCCAGCAGCCAAGTCCGGGGCGGGTACAATGAGCAGTTCTTC. It specifies CASSQVRGGYNEQFF.

Of note for this clonotype: This may stem from a read error, because a much larger clone lies one nucleotide away. The rearrangement uses TRBV12-3 or TRBV12-4 and TRBJ2-5; the D call may be TRBD1 or TRBD2 (5 bases each). CDR3 length: 17 residues. The CDR3 loop is CVSSQTGAWDVQETQYF. The DNA of the CDR3 is TGTGTCAGCAGCCAAACCGGAGCTTGGGACGTCCAAGAGACCCAGTACTTC.